A selection of T cell receptor beta chains follows, all from one sample in a study of T cell changes during pregnancy in multiple sclerosis. Produced via immunoSEQ multiplex PCR; TCRdb's table is partial and in-frame only. The sample yields about 56,000 clones, nearly 95% seen once. This material consisted of CD4+ T cells from peripheral blood mononuclear cells, taken in the third trimester of pregnancy. All receptors come from a female donor with multiple sclerosis, enrolled in a pregnancy study. The CDR3 runs from the conserved cysteine through the conserved F or W. A D gene is named only where the DNA matches it firmly. The listing skips clone size in some rows; elsewhere it reads once, few, many or a size class.

V gene	J gene	D gene	clone size	CDR3 DNA	CDR3 protein
TRBV7-8	TRBJ2-7	TRBD2	NA	TGTGCCAGCAGCCCCGGGGGGGGAAACTACGAGCAGTACTTC	CASSPGGGNYEQYF
TRBV11-2	TRBJ2-7	NA	NA	TGTGCCAGCACCCCGGGGTGGTCTAGCCGGTCCTACGAGCAGTACTTC	CASTPGWSSRSYEQYF
TRBV6-1	TRBJ1-2	TRBD1	NA	TGTGCCAGCAAACGGGGACAGCCGAACTATGGCTACACCTTC	CASKRGQPNYGYTF
TRBV27	TRBJ1-2	NA	few	TGTGCCAGGAGACAGTCCAGCTCTTATGGCTACACCTTC	CARRQSSSYGYTF
TRBV19	TRBJ2-3	NA	NA	TGTGCCACCAAGGGGCGAGGTAGCACAGATACGCAGTATTTT	CATKGRGSTDTQYF
TRBV10-3	TRBJ2-7	NA	NA	TGTGCCATCAGTGACCCCTTGCGAGTGTCCTCCTACGAGCAGTACTTC	CAISDPLRVSSYEQYF
TRBV20-1	TRBJ2-3	NA	NA	TGCAGTGCTACCCCCGTAGATACGCAGTATTTT	CSATPVDTQYF
TRBV6-5	TRBJ2-7	NA	NA	TGTGCCAGCAGTTACGGAGGGCCACCCTACGAGCAGTACTTC	CASSYGGPPYEQYF
TRBV18	TRBJ2-2	TRBD1	NA	TGTGCCAGCTCACTCTTCATGAGGACAGGTGGGAACACCGGGGAGCTGTTTTTT	CASSLFMRTGGNTGELFF
TRBV5-4	TRBJ1-1	NA	NA	TGTGCCAGCAGCGATGGGACACTAATGAACACTGAAGCTTTCTTT	CASSDGTLMNTEAFF
TRBV7-9	TRBJ2-1	TRBD1	once	TGTGCCAGCAGCGACAACAGGGGCCGCTCCTACAATGAGCAGTTCTTC	CASSDNRGRSYNEQFF
TRBV11-2	TRBJ2-1	NA	NA	TGTGCCAGCAGTCCTACAGGAGACAATGAGCAGTTCTTC	CASSPTGDNEQFF
TRBV15	TRBJ1-2	TRBD1	NA	TGTGCCACCAGCGGGACCGGACAGGGCCATGGCTACACCTTC	CATSGTGQGHGYTF
TRBV27	TRBJ2-3	NA	NA	TGTGCCAGCAGTTTATACAGAAGCACAGATACGCAGTATTTT	CASSLYRSTDTQYF
TRBV6-5	TRBJ2-7	TRBD2	NA	TGTGCCAGCAGTTACTCGGCTAGCGGGGGCTACGAGCAGTACTTC	CASSYSASGGYEQYF
TRBV4-1	TRBJ2-1	NA	NA	TGCGCCAGCAGCACCCTCCGGGGGAGCTCCTACAATGAGCAGTTCTTC	CASSTLRGSSYNEQFF
TRBV2	TRBJ1-2	TRBD1	once	TGTGCCAGCAGTCCTACAGGGGCTAACTATGGCTACACCTTC	CASSPTGANYGYTF